These 26 T cell receptor beta chains share one sample of origin, sequenced in a study of blood T cell repertoires in COVID-19. Here immunoSEQ multiplex PCR was the method, and the copy in TCRdb shows in-frame clones only, minus some. The top ten hold 9.5% to 12% of the sample, which has about 180,000 clones, 75% to 90% seen once. The specimen was peripheral blood. The receptors shown here come from a human donor with active or convalescent COVID-19. The donor label of this sample is uncertain.

About this clone itself: The CDR3 ends on some other residue instead of the conserved phenylalanine or tryptophan, so this is likely a read error. It is unclear where the CDR3 begins or ends on the DNA, so no DNA is shown, and the CDR3 is as TCRdb lists it. V and J are TRBV6-6 and TRBJ1-2; TRBD1, the table's D call, was not compared with the DNA. From its first to its last residue, the CDR3 has 14 amino acids. Germline CDR1 is MNHNY and CDR2 is SVGAGI (reference sequence). Here the CDR3 reads CASSRTGGQGVILL.

The table lists this clone with a few counts. The V gene is TRBV21-1, the J gene TRBJ2-7; the D call of TRBD1 is as the table states it, not checked on the DNA. TRBV21-1 is designated a pseudogene. This CDR3 has 14 residues. DNA of the CDR3: TGTGCCAGCATCATTGGGACAGGAGACTACGAGCAGTACTTC. It encodes CASIIGTGDYEQYF.

This sequence joins TRBV7-2 and TRBJ2-2; 9 bases are shared with TRBD1. With 11 bases clipped from V and 5 bases from J, the junction kept 12 bases outside the gene matches. Germline V gives CDR1 SGHTA, CDR2 FQGNSA. The CDR3 is made up of 15 amino acids. CDR3 sequence: CASQAGTGFTGELFF. In DNA, the CDR3 is TGTGCCTCCCAGGCCGGGACAGGGTTTACCGGGGAGCTGTTTTTT.

The chain uses TRBV6-5 and TRBJ1-5, with 10 bases lining up with TRBD1. CDR1 and CDR2 (germline): MNHEY, SVGAGI. V lost 10 bases to trimming and J lost 6 bases; unmatched junction nucleotides: 12. The CDR3 is 15 amino acids. The CDR3, as DNA: TGTGCCACCGCGACGGGACAGGGGTCTGGTCAGCCCCAGCATTTT. Amino acid sequence: CATATGQGSGQPQHF.

The chain joins TRBV7-2 to TRBJ1-5; 7 bases map to TRBD1. Losses at the gene ends were 5 bases for V and 3 bases for J; bases not matched to a gene: 7. Germline V CDR1 and CDR2: SGHTA, FQGNSA. This CDR3 comprises 15 residues. The CDR3 DNA reads TGTGCCAGCAGCCAAGACAGGGTATACAATCAGCCCCAGCATTTT. Amino acid sequence: CASSQDRVYNQPQHF.

The genes are TRBV7-2 and TRBJ1-2; TRBD1 aligns across 10 bases. The CDR3 sequence is 16 residues long. The germline V gene encodes CDR1 SGHTA and CDR2 FQGNSA. J lost 4 bases, V lost 5 bases, and 10 bases had no gene match. The CDR3 DNA reads TGTGCCAGCAGCGGAGGCGGGGACAGGGGATTCTATGGCTACACCTTC. It yields the protein CASSGGGDRGFYGYTF.

The CDR3: CASSFRGALTYEQYF. CDR3 in DNA: TGTGCCAGCAGCTTTCGGGGGGCCCTCACCTACGAGCAGTACTTC. V is TRBV7-9 and J is TRBJ2-7; possibly TRBD2 for D (7 bases). The CDR3 loop spans 15 amino acids. Germline lookup yields CDR1 SEHNR and CDR2 FQNEAQ (reference sequence). The V and J ends lost 3 bases and 2 bases respectively, with 14 bases between them.

The chain employs TRBV18 and TRBJ2-7, with 7 bases identical to TRBD2. This CDR3 has 14 amino acids. CDR1 is KGHSH, CDR2 LQKENI, per germline. With 4 bases clipped from V and 3 bases from J, the junction kept 6 bases outside the gene matches. The CDR3 DNA reads as TGTGCCAGCTCACTACGGGAGGCCAGCTACGAGCAGTACTTC. Translation gives CASSLREASYEQYF. The full variable domain, with the rest looked up from reference TRBV18 and TRBJ2-7, is NAGVMQNPRHLVRRRGQEARLRCSPMKGHSHVYWYRQLPEEGLKFMVYLQKENIIDESGMPKERFSAEFPKEGPSILRIQQVVRGDSAAYFCASSLREASYEQYFGPGTRLTVT.

The chain employs TRBV4-2 and TRBJ1-6; 8 positions match TRBD1. Looked up from germline, CDR1 is LGHNA and CDR2 is YNFKEQ. The V and J ends lost 0 bases and 4 bases, in that order; junction bases with no gene match: 11. This CDR3 spans 19 amino acids. The chain's CDR3 is CASSQEPTGTGLYNSPLHF. The CDR3 DNA follows: TGTGCCAGCAGCCAAGAACCTACGGGGACAGGCCTATATAATTCACCCCTCCACTTT.

The CDR3 reads CASSPAGAGADTQYF. The CDR3 region has the DNA TGTGCCAGCAGCCCAGCGGGGGCCGGTGCAGATACGCAGTATTTT. V and J are TRBV5-6 and TRBJ2-3; TRBD2 matches at 8 bases. The ends lost 4 bases at V and 4 bases at J; junction bases unmatched: 8. The CDR3 runs to 15 residues. Germline CDR1 SGHDT, CDR2 YYEEEE.

In this sample, this clone turned up a few times. The genes are TRBV28 and TRBJ2-7; 9 positions agree with TRBD2. After removal of 4 bases from V and 7 bases from J, the junction contained 8 bases not matched to a gene. CDR1 is MDHEN and CDR2 is SYDVKM in the germline V gene. This CDR3 has 14 amino acids. The DNA of the CDR3 is TGTGCCAGCAGTTCCCGGACTAGCGTGGGGGAGCAGTACTTC. Its translation: CASSSRTSVGEQYF.

This clone was seen just once. The genes are TRBV28 and TRBJ1-1; 9 nucleotides line up with TRBD1. The junction had 11 bases not matched to a gene; V was cut back by 7 bases and J by 5 bases. The CDR3 is 15 amino acids. Germline V lookup: CDR1 MDHEN, CDR2 SYDVKM. CDR3 sequence reads: CASTTYRDRVTEAFF. The CDR3 region has the DNA TGTGCCAGCACCACTTACAGGGACAGGGTTACTGAAGCTTTCTTT.

This chain links TRBV19 with TRBJ2-1; 13 bases are a match to TRBD2. V lost 4 bases, J lost 8 bases, and 5 bases stayed unmatched. CDR1 is LNHDA, CDR2 SQIVND, per germline (reference sequence). The CDR3 totals 15 residues. The CDR3 DNA reads as TGTGCCAGTAGTAGGACTAGCGGGAGTAGGGATGAGCAGTTCTTC. It encodes CASSRTSGSRDEQFF.

J is TRBJ2-5 and V is TRBV5-1, with a possible D match to TRBD1 (5 bases). This CDR3 spans 16 amino acids. Trimming removed 4 bases at V and 3 bases at J, with 19 bases between. Germline-derived CDR1 and CDR2 are SGHRS and YFSETQ. In nucleotides, the CDR3 is TGCGCCAGCAGCCCCGTCGGCAGGGCGCTTAAAGAGACCCAGTACTTC. It yields the protein CASSPVGRALKETQYF. The entire variable domain, with the rest obtained from reference TRBV5-1 and TRBJ2-5, is as follows: KAGVTQTPRYLIKTRGQQVTLSCSPISGHRSVSWYQQTPGQGLQFLFEYFSETQRNKGNFPGRFSGRQFSNSRSEMNVSTLELGDSALYLCASSPVGRALKETQYFGPGTRLLVL.

The J gene is TRBJ2-1, the V gene TRBV2; a possible D gene is TRBD2 (5 bases). Germline CDR1 is SNHLY and CDR2 is FYNNEI. The CDR3 length is 15 residues. The V gene lost 8 bases and the J gene lost 0 bases, with 14 bases spanning the gap. The CDR3: CASQETGSSYNEQFF. DNA for the CDR3: TGTGCCAGCCAGGAGACGGGAAGCTCCTACAATGAGCAGTTCTTC.

This clone was counted a single time. CDR3 DNA: TGTGCCAGCAGTCCGCCAGGGCTCTACAATGAGCAGTTCTTC. Amino acid sequence: CASSPPGLYNEQFF. V and J are TRBV28 and TRBJ2-1; D possibly corresponds to TRBD1 (5 bases). The CDR3 is 14 residues long. Germline V gene data show CDR1 as MDHEN and CDR2 as SYDVKM. V lost 5 bases, J lost 3 bases, and 11 bases lay in between.

The chain has TRBV19 and TRBJ2-2; 7 bases agree with TRBD2. Germline-derived CDR1 and CDR2 are LNHDA and SQIVND (reference sequence). The CDR3 runs 16 residues. V lost 6 bases and J lost 5; bases outside the gene matches: 12. The CDR3 here is CASSTPGLSVTGELFF. The CDR3 nucleotides are TGTGCCAGTAGCACCCCGGGACTATCGGTAACCGGGGAGCTGTTTTTT.

This clone occurred a few times. CDR3 amino acids: CASSLSLQESYTF. CDR3 DNA: TGCGCCAGCAGCTTGTCCCTGCAGGAAAGCTACACCTTC. This chain joins TRBV5-1 and TRBJ1-2; D gene unclear. CDR1 and CDR2 from the germline V gene are SGHRS and YFSETQ. The V gene lost 1 base and the J gene lost 9 bases, with 13 bases spanning the gap. The CDR3 is made up of 13 amino acids. The full variable domain, its missing parts supplied by reference TRBV5-1 and TRBJ1-2, is KAGVTQTPRYLIKTRGQQVTLSCSPISGHRSVSWYQQTPGQGLQFLFEYFSETQRNKGNFPGRFSGRQFSNSRSEMNVSTLELGDSALYLCASSLSLQESYTFGSGTRLTVV.

This rearrangement joins TRBV7-6 to TRBJ2-7, with 7 bases matching TRBD2. CDR1 SGHVS and CDR2 FNYEAQ come from the germline V gene. The J segment lost 2 bases and the V segment lost 5 bases, leaving 0 bases of the junction unmatched. CDR3 length: 12 amino acids. CDR3 nucleotides: TGTGCCAGCAGCGCGGGGGCCTACGAGCAGTACTTC. It yields the protein CASSAGAYEQYF.

CDR3 DNA sequence: TGTGCCAGCAGTGGGCTTAGCGGGCTAACAGATACGCAGTATTTT. Encoded protein: CASSGLSGLTDTQYF. The chain links TRBV2 to TRBJ2-3, with TRBD2 matching 7 bases. After removal of 4 bases from V and 3 bases from J, the junction contained 7 bases not matched to a gene. The CDR3 covers 15 residues. Germline loops: CDR1 SNHLY, CDR2 FYNNEI.

This chain connects TRBV28 to TRBJ1-2, with a weak D call TRBD1 (5 bases). The CDR3 is 14 residues long. The V gene's germline CDR1 is MDHEN and CDR2 SYDVKM. V lost 5 bases and J 3 bases, leaving 13 bases between the germline ends. The CDR3 loop reads CASSKEGRYYGYTF. The DNA for the CDR3 is TGTGCCAGCAGTAAGGAGGGGAGGTACTATGGCTACACCTTC.

This chain connects TRBV6-5 to TRBJ2-1; 9 bases line up with TRBD1. This CDR3 region has 15 residues. Looked up from germline, CDR1 is MNHEY and CDR2 is SVGAGI. V was pared by 7 bases and J by 6 bases, with 10 bases of the junction left unmatched. CDR3 residues: CASIPPGTGSNEQFF. The DNA for the CDR3 is TGTGCCAGCATCCCACCGGGGACAGGGTCCAATGAGCAGTTCTTC.

The chain links TRBV7-9 to TRBJ2-5; tentative D call: TRBD2 (5 bases). Trimming stripped 3 bases from V and 5 bases from J, with 16 bases between. CDR1 is SEHNR, CDR2 FQNEAQ, per germline (reference sequence). The CDR3 consists of 15 residues. In DNA form, the CDR3 reads TGTGCCAGCAGCTTCGGGGTCGGGGTGGGGGAGACCCAGTACTTC. It yields the protein CASSFGVGVGETQYF. Drawing the rest from reference TRBV7-9 and TRBJ2-5, the complete variable domain is DTGVSQNPRHKITKRGQNVTFRCDPISEHNRLYWYRQTLGQGPEFLTYFQNEAQLEKSRLLSDRFSAERPKGSFSTLEIQRTEQGDSAMYLCASSFGVGVGETQYFGPGTRLLVL.

This chain joins TRBV4-3 and TRBJ1-2; unclear D gene. From germline, CDR1 is LGHNA and CDR2 YSLEER. Trimming shortened V by 0 bases and J by 3 bases, and 11 bases separated the two germline ends. The CDR3 has 15 amino acids. The CDR3 region is CASSQDGNGDYGYTF. The DNA for the CDR3 is TGCGCCAGCAGCCAAGATGGTAACGGAGACTATGGCTACACCTTC.

This clone was recorded a few times. This sequence joins TRBV6-5 and TRBJ1-5; TRBD1 is a possible D gene (6 bases). V gave up 9 bases and J gave up 0 bases, with 9 bases separating them. Looked up from germline, CDR1 is MNHEY and CDR2 is SVGAGI. The CDR3 sequence is 13 residues long. The DNA for the CDR3 is TGTGCCAGTCAGGGGTCTAGCAATCAGCCCCAGCATTTT. It translates to CASQGSSNQPQHF.

The rearrangement uses TRBV11-3 and TRBJ2-1; 10 positions agree with TRBD2. Germline CDR1 is SGHNT and CDR2 is YENEEA. Unmatched junction bases numbered 14, after V lost 6 bases and J lost 6 bases. This CDR3 has 17 residues. The CDR3 here is CASSQPSILAGFNEQFF. DNA for the CDR3: TGTGCCAGCAGTCAACCATCGATACTAGCGGGATTCAATGAGCAGTTCTTC.